These T cell receptor beta chains were read from a single sample in a study of beta chain features in type 1 diabetes. Produced via immunoSEQ multiplex PCR; TCRdb's table is partial and in-frame only. The sample contains 50,000 or so clones, roughly 39% of which appear only once. Sequencing used Tregs from blood. These receptors originate from a man between 25 and 39 years old with type 1 diabetes. Each CDR3 is given with its conserved first and last residue. D genes are given only for firm matches. Clone size is given for some rows only: seen once, a few or many times, or a class if the clone is expanded.

CDR3aa	CDR3nt	v_gene	j_gene	d_gene	abundance
CASSLQGNGADTQYF	TGTGCCAGTAGTCTACAGGGGAACGGTGCAGATACGCAGTATTTT	TRBV19	TRBJ2-3	TRBD1	.
CASSPATTGGSYEQYF	TGCGCCAGCAGCCCGGCGACGACAGGGGGCTCCTACGAGCAGTACTTC	TRBV5-1	TRBJ2-7	TRBD1	once
CASSPWGLAGANEQFF	TGTGCCAGCAGTCCCTGGGGACTAGCGGGAGCTAATGAGCAGTTCTTC	TRBV27	TRBJ2-1	TRBD2	few
CASSFTTQGIQETQYF	TGCGCCAGCAGCTTCACAACACAGGGTATCCAAGAGACCCAGTACTTC	TRBV5-1	TRBJ2-5	.	.
CASSKGGQAGEKLFF	TGTGCCAGCAGCAAGGGAGGGCAGGCGGGTGAAAAACTGTTTTTT	TRBV7-9	TRBJ1-4	.	.
CASSSRSGYTGELFF	TGTGCCAGCAGCTCCCGGAGCGGGTACACCGGGGAGCTGTTTTTT	TRBV11-2	TRBJ2-2	.	.
CASSKTSGTPFF	TGTGCCAGCAGCAAAACTAGCGGTACGCCGTTCTTC	TRBV27	TRBJ2-1	TRBD2	.
CASSQASGSGTDTQYF	TGCGCCAGCAGCCAAGCATCCGGGAGTGGCACAGATACGCAGTATTTT	TRBV4-1	TRBJ2-3	.	few
CASSLDAARKNSPLHF	TGCGCCAGCAGCTTGGATGCCGCTAGAAAGAATTCACCCCTCCACTTT	TRBV5-1	TRBJ1-6	.	.
CASSLDYQETQYF	TGTGCCAGCAGCCTCGACTATCAAGAGACCCAGTACTTC	TRBV7-2	TRBJ2-5	.	.
CASSLVGGRNYGYTF	TGTGCCAGCAGCTTGGTAGGGGGCAGGAACTATGGCTACACCTTC	TRBV5-6	TRBJ1-2	TRBD1	medium-sized
CSVGPQENTEAFF	TGCAGCGTTGGACCCCAGGAAAACACTGAAGCTTTCTTT	TRBV29-1	TRBJ1-1	.	few
CAISESRQGGEKLFF	TGTGCCATCAGTGAGTCCAGGCAGGGAGGCGAAAAACTGTTTTTT	TRBV10-3	TRBJ1-4	.	.
CASSLQGAWTEAFF	TGTGCCAGCAGTCTACAGGGGGCGTGGACTGAAGCTTTCTTT	TRBV6-6	TRBJ1-1	TRBD1	few
CASSSQSTGRVTQYF	TGTGCCAGCAGCTCCCAATCGACAGGAAGGGTTACGCAGTATTTT	TRBV7-9	TRBJ2-3	.	.
CAWRETGGRYEQYF	TGTGCCTGGAGGGAGACAGGGGGACGCTACGAGCAGTACTTC	TRBV30	TRBJ2-7	TRBD1	.
CASSYQGQGYYSNQPQHF	TGTGCCAGCAGTTATCAGGGACAGGGGTATTATAGCAATCAGCCCCAGCATTTT	TRBV28	TRBJ1-5	TRBD1	.
CASSYGTSNFQETQYF	TGTGCCAGCAGCTACGGGACTTCCAACTTCCAAGAGACCCAGTACTTC	TRBV7-9	TRBJ2-5	.	.
CASSLAGGPINEQFF	TGTGCCAGCAGCTTGGCGGGAGGGCCCATCAATGAGCAGTTCTTC	TRBV7-3	TRBJ2-1	TRBD2	.
CASSQDSAGSDSPLHF	TGTGCCAGCAGCCAAGATTCGGCGGGTAGTGATTCACCCCTCCACTTT	TRBV4-2	TRBJ1-6	.	few
CASSPPGSYGEQYF	TGTGCCAGCAGCCCGCCGGGTTCATACGGGGAGCAGTACTTC	TRBV11-3	TRBJ2-7	.	.
CASSADRGGELFF	TGTGCCAGTAGTGCCGACAGGGGAGGGGAGCTGTTTTTT	TRBV19	TRBJ2-2	TRBD1	.
CASSFYSPAYEQYF	TGTGCCAGCAGCTTTTACAGCCCGGCCTACGAGCAGTACTTC	TRBV7-2	TRBJ2-7	.	few
CASSVSTGLTASTDTQYF	TGTGCCAGCAGCGTATCAACGGGACTTACCGCTAGCACAGATACGCAGTATTTT	TRBV9	TRBJ2-3	.	few
CASSPGLAGGQGWVEQFF	TGTGCCAGCAGTCCGGGACTAGCGGGAGGGCAAGGCTGGGTCGAGCAGTTCTTC	TRBV27	TRBJ2-1	TRBD2	.
CASSSSGSSSYNEQFF	TGTGCCAGCAGCTCCTCCGGATCTAGCTCCTACAATGAGCAGTTCTTC	TRBV5-4	TRBJ2-1	.	once
CASSHNAGYEQYF	TGCGCCAGCAGCCATAACGCAGGCTACGAGCAGTACTTC	TRBV4-3	TRBJ2-7	.	.
CASSTPGQLYGYTF	TGTGCCAGCAGTACACCGGGACAGCTCTATGGCTACACCTTC	TRBV6-5	TRBJ1-2	TRBD1	.
CASTRIAGVADTQYF	TGTGCCAGCACCAGAATTGCGGGAGTAGCAGATACGCAGTATTTT	TRBV28	TRBJ2-3	TRBD2	.
CASKPENVDTQYF	TGTGCCAGCAAGCCGGAGAATGTAGATACGCAGTATTTT	TRBV25-1	TRBJ2-3	.	.
CASSLGETQYF	TGTGCCAGCAGCCTCGGGGAGACCCAGTACTTC	TRBV4-2	TRBJ2-5	.	.
CASTNRGDWNTEAFF	TGTGCCAGCACCAACAGGGGCGATTGGAACACTGAAGCTTTCTTT	TRBV6-5	TRBJ1-1	TRBD1	.
CASSASTSGSRNEQFF	TGCGCCAGCAGCGCCTCAACTAGCGGGAGTCGCAATGAGCAGTTCTTC	TRBV5-1	TRBJ2-1	TRBD2	.
CASSFYPTGEGELFF	TGTGCCAGCAGCTTTTACCCTACAGGGGAAGGGGAGCTGTTTTTT	TRBV7-2	TRBJ2-2	TRBD1	few
CASKGQMNTEAFF	TGTGCCAGCAAGGGGCAGATGAACACTGAAGCTTTCTTT	TRBV7-3	TRBJ1-1	.	.
CASSPGQANTEAFF	TGTGCCAGCAGCCCAGGACAGGCTAACACTGAAGCTTTCTTT	TRBV9	TRBJ1-1	TRBD1	.
CAISEQGPTGELFF	TGTGCCATCAGTGAGCAGGGTCCTACCGGGGAGCTGTTTTTT	TRBV10-3	TRBJ2-2	.	few
CASSYDRYTEAFF	TGTGCCAGTAGTTATGACAGATACACTGAAGCTTTCTTT	TRBV19	TRBJ1-1	.	.
CASSEVSGDQPQHF	TGTGCCAGCAGTGAAGTGTCAGGTGATCAGCCCCAGCATTTT	TRBV2	TRBJ1-5	.	.
CAWSRLERVEQFF	TGTGCCTGGAGCCGTTTAGAGAGGGTCGAGCAGTTCTTC	TRBV30	TRBJ2-1	.	.
CASSSHRTSSDTQYF	TGTGCCAGCAGCTCACACCGGACTAGTTCAGATACGCAGTATTTT	TRBV7-9	TRBJ2-3	TRBD2	few
CASSPSMSDTQYF	TGTGCCAGCAGCCCCAGTATGTCAGATACGCAGTATTTT	TRBV7-2	TRBJ2-3	.	.
CSVWGTGMDEQFF	TGCAGCGTTTGGGGGACAGGGATGGATGAGCAGTTCTTC	TRBV29-1	TRBJ2-1	TRBD1	few
CASSQGEINYGYTF	TGTGCCAGCAGCCAAGGGGAGATTAACTATGGCTACACCTTC	TRBV4-2	TRBJ1-2	.	.
CASSQQGMNTEAFF	TGTGCCAGCAGCCAACAGGGCATGAACACTGAAGCTTTCTTT	TRBV7-9	TRBJ1-1	.	.
CASSYGRRAGETQYF	TGTGCCAGCAGTTACGGGCGGCGGGCCGGGGAGACCCAGTACTTC	TRBV6-5	TRBJ2-5	.	few
CASSSGTGGLYGANVLTF	TGTGCCAGCAGCTCCGGGACAGGCGGTCTCTATGGGGCCAACGTCCTGACTTTC	TRBV28	TRBJ2-6	TRBD1	.
CASSQDLLVSGVGRYF	TGTGCCAGCAGCCAAGATCTTCTTGTGAGCGGGGTTGGTAGGTACTTC	TRBV4-2	TRBJ2-7	TRBD2	.
CASSSGQGTEAFF	TGTGCCAGCAGCTCGGGACAGGGGACTGAAGCTTTCTTT	TRBV27	TRBJ1-1	TRBD1	few
CASSRESYEQYF	TGTGCCAGCAGCCGGGAGTCCTACGAGCAGTACTTC	TRBV7-9	TRBJ2-7	.	few
CASSLRPDSTDTQYF	TGCGCCAGCAGCTTGAGGCCTGACTCCACAGATACGCAGTATTTT	TRBV5-1	TRBJ2-3	.	.
CASKMRGGGYEQFF	TGTGCCAGTAAAATGCGAGGGGGTGGATATGAGCAGTTCTTC	TRBV19	TRBJ2-1	.	.
CASSRDRGTDTQYF	TGTGCCAGCAGCCGGGACAGGGGCACAGATACGCAGTATTTT	TRBV6-1	TRBJ2-3	TRBD1	once